The 32 T cell receptor beta chains below were found in one sample sequenced in a study of shared clonotypes between healthy human individuals. TCRdb keeps only in-frame clones here, not all; method: immunoSEQ multiplex PCR. Found here are some 2,000,000 clones, less than 95% of them singletons; the top ten hold around 1.1%. Cells designated naive CD8 were CD45RO-negative and were positively selected for CCR7, with terminally differentiated effector memory CD45RA+ cells excluded. The sample taken for sequencing was naive CD8+ T cells sorted from blood. Receptor source: a man younger than 35 in good health.

A remark on this clone: The same CDR3 also results from other DNA sequences found in this sample. The gene calls are TRBV27 and TRBJ2-7; 8 bases match TRBD1. In germline, CDR1 is MNHEY, CDR2 SMNVEV (reference sequence). The V and J ends lost 4 bases and 3 bases, in that order; junction bases with no gene match: 2. This CDR3 spans 13 amino acids. The CDR3 here is CASSSGTGYEQYF. The CDR3 DNA reads as TGTGCCAGCAGTTCCGGGACAGGCTACGAGCAGTACTTC.

This clone appeared once. This chain joins TRBV11-2 and TRBJ2-7; TRBD1 might be the D (5 bases). V was trimmed by 8 bases and J by 5 bases, leaving 16 bases between them. Germline CDR1 SGHAT, CDR2 FQNNGV. The CDR3 runs to 13 residues. This CDR3 is CASGSAPQDEQYF. The DNA of the CDR3 is TGTGCCAGCGGATCGGCCCCACAGGACGAGCAGTACTTC. Filled out from reference TRBV11-2 and TRBJ2-7, the complete variable domain reads EAGVAQSPRYKIIEKRQSVAFWCNPISGHATLYWYQQILGQGPKLLIQFQNNGVVDDSQLPKDRFSAERLKGVDSTLKIQPAKLEDSAVYLCASGSAPQDEQYFGPGTRLTVT.

Remarks on this clone: Other DNA sequences in the same sample also yield this CDR3. The chain links TRBV6-1 to TRBJ1-2; D unresolved. Germline V gene data show CDR1 as MNHNS and CDR2 as SASEGT. V was cut by 3 bases and J by 7 bases, with 6 bases left in between. The CDR3 contains 11 residues. CDR3 in amino acids: CASSDGFGYTF. The CDR3, as DNA: TGTGCCAGCAGTGATGGTTTTGGCTACACCTTC.

The CDR3 protein is CASSDWTTSTDTQYF. The CDR3 DNA sequence: TGTGCCAGCAGTGACTGGACAACTAGCACAGATACGCAGTATTTT. The V call is TRBV6-1, the J call TRBJ2-3; D perhaps matches TRBD1 (5 bases). Germline CDR1 MNHNS, CDR2 SASEGT. The CDR3 has 15 residues. Between the trimmed V and J ends, which lost 3 bases and 0 bases, there was a span of 10 bases.

About this clone itself: At one of its ends the junction is not consistent with the germline gene, which may arise from a read error. The rearrangement uses TRBV4-1 and TRBJ1-1, with D maybe TRBD1 (5 bases). The length of the CDR3 is 13 residues. Germline-derived CDR1 and CDR2 are MGHRA and YSYEKL. CDR3 sequence (DNA): TGCGCCGGCAGCCGGGACCGCAACACTGAAGCTTTCTTT. This sequence encodes CAGSRDRNTEAFF.

The V call is TRBV27, the J call TRBJ2-5; TRBD2 is a possible D gene (5 bases). This CDR3 is built from 17 residues. The germline gives CDR1 MNHEY, CDR2 SMNVEV (reference sequence). V shed 7 bases and J shed 2 bases, with 23 bases lying between them. This CDR3 is CASTLRVKGILQETQYF. The CDR3 bases are TGTGCCAGCACTTTGAGGGTGAAGGGAATCTTACAAGAGACCCAGTACTTC.

This clone was seen just once. The chain is built from TRBV9 and TRBJ2-2; D might be TRBD1 or TRBD2, each matching 5 bases. V dropped 0 bases and J dropped 4 bases, with 13 bases sitting between them. Germline V gives CDR1 SGDLS, CDR2 YYNGEE. The CDR3 sequence is 16 residues long. In nucleotides, the CDR3 is TGTGCCAGCAGCGTAGATGAGGGGTGGCGCACCGGGGAGCTGTTTTTT. Protein sequence: CASSVDEGWRTGELFF.

V usage is TRBV5-8 and J usage is TRBJ1-1; D possibly corresponds to TRBD1 (5 bases). Trimming stripped 1 base from V and 1 base from J, with 11 bases between. The CDR3 spans 15 residues. Germline V gene lookup returns CDR1 SGHTS and CDR2 YDEGEE. CDR3 coding DNA: TGTGCCAGCAGCTTGCGGGACCTCCGGAACACTGAAGCTTTCTTT. Translation: CASSLRDLRNTEAFF.

V and J are TRBV27 and TRBJ2-5; 12 bases agree with TRBD2. Per the germline V gene, CDR1 is MNHEY and CDR2 is SMNVEV (reference sequence). The CDR3 contains 16 residues. Trimming at V came to 6 bases and at J to 5 bases, leaving 10 bases not matched to a gene. This CDR3 is CASSRLAGAAKETQYF. The CDR3 DNA is TGTGCCAGCAGCAGACTAGCGGGGGCCGCTAAGGAGACCCAGTACTTC.

J is TRBJ2-7 and V is TRBV13; 9 nucleotides match TRBD1. The CDR3 contains 16 residues. The V gene's germline CDR1 is PRHDT and CDR2 FYEKMQ (reference sequence). The junction had 5 bases not matched to a gene; V was cut back by 1 base and J by 1 base. This chain's CDR3 is CASSLAGGTGSYEQYF. The CDR3 DNA sequence: TGTGCCAGCAGCTTAGCCGGGGGGACAGGGTCCTACGAGCAGTACTTC.

The chain combines TRBV10-3 with TRBJ2-3, with 7 bases lining up with TRBD2. V lost 4 bases, J lost 0 bases, and 10 bases stayed unmatched. CDR1 and CDR2 from the germline V gene are ENHRY and SYGVKD. This CDR3 has 17 amino acids. The CDR3 reads CAISVVGGTSSTDTQYF. In DNA form, the CDR3 reads TGTGCCATCAGTGTGGTGGGGGGGACTTCTAGCACAGATACGCAGTATTTT.

J is TRBJ2-2 and V is TRBV19; 7 nucleotides match TRBD1. Germline values: CDR1 LNHDA, CDR2 SQIVND (reference sequence). This CDR3 contains 15 residues. V was clipped by 4 bases and J by 4 bases; unmatched bases: 6. The CDR3 sequence is CASSKDRDTTGELFF. The CDR3 DNA reads TGTGCCAGTAGTAAAGACAGGGATACCACCGGGGAGCTGTTTTTT.

The chain joins TRBV5-6 to TRBJ1-1; weak D call: TRBD1 (5 bases). The CDR3 extends over 13 amino acids. Germline CDR1 and CDR2: SGHDT and YYEEEE. V was trimmed by 0 bases and J by 6 bases, leaving 9 bases between them. The CDR3 loop reads CASSLAGGPEAFF. The CDR3 DNA sequence: TGTGCCAGCAGCTTGGCGGGGGGACCTGAAGCTTTCTTT.

The chain has TRBV4-1 and TRBJ1-2; D uncertain. Looked up from germline, CDR1 is MGHRA and CDR2 is YSYEKL. V was shortened by 0 bases and J by 2 bases, with 16 bases between the two germline ends. The CDR3 length is 17 residues. CDR3 residues: CASSQDRSRVRNYGYTF. The CDR3 DNA sequence: TGCGCCAGCAGCCAAGATAGGAGTAGAGTGAGGAACTATGGCTACACCTTC.

J is TRBJ2-7 and V is TRBV18; D perhaps matches TRBD1 (5 bases). The CDR3 runs 15 residues. Germline CDR1 and CDR2: KGHSH and LQKENI. Trimming took 0 bases from V and 6 from J, leaving 15 bases between them. The CDR3 protein is CASSPPEAVRGEQYF. CDR3 nucleotides: TGTGCCAGCTCACCACCAGAGGCCGTTAGGGGCGAGCAGTACTTC.

The chain combines TRBV28 with TRBJ1-5; 9 nucleotides line up with TRBD1. The CDR3 totals 20 residues. The ends lost 5 bases at V and 0 bases at J; junction bases unmatched: 17. The germline CDR1 and CDR2 sequences are MDHEN and SYDVKM. The CDR3 protein is CASSPTSNAGTGYSNQPQHF. CDR3 nucleotide sequence: TGTGCCAGCAGTCCCACTTCCAACGCCGGGACAGGGTATAGCAATCAGCCCCAGCATTTT.

The rearrangement uses TRBV30 and TRBJ2-7; 7 bases map to TRBD1. The CDR3 totals 13 residues. The J segment lost 7 bases and the V segment lost 1 base, leaving 7 bases of the junction unmatched. CDR1 is GTSNPN and CDR2 is SVGIG in the germline V gene (reference sequence). In DNA form, the CDR3 reads TGTGCCTGGAGTGGGGACAGCCGGTTGGAGCAGTACTTC. It encodes CAWSGDSRLEQYF.

The chain recombines TRBV27 with TRBJ2-2, with a tentative D call TRBD2 (5 bases). Germline V lookup: CDR1 MNHEY, CDR2 SMNVEV (reference sequence). CDR3 length: 17 amino acids. With 5 bases removed from V and 5 bases from J, the gap between germline ends came to 21 bases. The CDR3 sequence is CASSVLGLRRLTGELFF. Here the CDR3 DNA reads TGTGCCAGCAGTGTCCTAGGACTTAGACGTTTAACCGGGGAGCTGTTTTTT.

This clone is a singleton in its sample. The genes are TRBV4-1 and TRBJ1-1; D is possibly TRBD1 (5 bases). CDR3 length: 11 residues. The V and J ends lost 0 bases and 13 bases respectively, with 9 bases between them. Germline V gene data show CDR1 as MGHRA and CDR2 as YSYEKL. The CDR3 coding sequence is TGCGCCAGCAGCCAAGAGGGGGAGGGTTTCTTT. It encodes CASSQEGEGFF.

This clone has only one observation. The CDR3 region is CASSPGTSGYTQYF. As DNA, the CDR3 is TGTGCCAGTAGTCCGGGGACTAGCGGGTATACGCAGTATTTT. This chain joins TRBV19 and TRBJ2-3, with TRBD2 matching over 12 bases. Looked up from germline, CDR1 is LNHDA and CDR2 is SQIVND (reference sequence). Trimming at V came to 5 bases and at J to 7 bases, leaving 4 bases not matched to a gene. This CDR3 comprises 14 residues.

This rearrangement joins TRBV7-9 to TRBJ1-1; perhaps TRBD1 as D (5 bases). This CDR3 is built from 18 residues. V lost 3 bases, J lost 3 bases, and 23 bases lay in between. CDR1 SEHNR and CDR2 FQNEAQ come from the germline V gene (reference sequence). The CDR3 bases are TGTGCCAGCAGCTTTGTGGTGTTGGGACTTAGGTCACACACTGAAGCTTTCTTT. This codes for CASSFVVLGLRSHTEAFF.

This clone is a singleton in its sample. This chain links TRBV5-4 with TRBJ1-1, with 7 bases lining up with TRBD1. With V trimmed by 4 bases and J by 5 bases, 5 bases remained unmatched. The CDR3 extends over 13 amino acids. Germline V lookup: CDR1 SGHNT, CDR2 YYREEE (reference sequence). This CDR3 is CASSRTGVTEAFF. CDR3 sequence (DNA): TGTGCCAGCAGCCGAACAGGGGTTACTGAAGCTTTCTTT.

The rearrangement links TRBV13 to TRBJ2-5; D is undetermined. This CDR3 comprises 15 residues. Germline CDR1 reads PRHDT; CDR2 reads FYEKMQ (reference sequence). V was shortened by 0 bases and J by 0 bases, with 8 bases between the two germline ends. CDR3 sequence: CASSLGVDYQETQYF. The DNA for the CDR3 is TGTGCCAGCAGCTTAGGGGTCGATTACCAAGAGACCCAGTACTTC.

The V and J genes are TRBV13 and TRBJ1-1; the D is unclear. The V gene's germline CDR1 is PRHDT and CDR2 FYEKMQ (reference sequence). This CDR3 region has 14 residues. Trimming stripped 0 bases from V and 5 bases from J, with 10 bases between. The CDR3 nucleotides read TGTGCCAGCAGCTTAGGCCACAGAGGAACTGAAGCTTTCTTT. Protein: CASSLGHRGTEAFF.

This chain uses TRBV4-3 with TRBJ2-1; TRBD1 matches 12 bases. With V trimmed by 1 base and J by 8 bases, 6 bases remained unmatched. The CDR3 is 16 amino acids. Germline V gives CDR1 LGHNA, CDR2 YSLEER. CDR3 residues: CASSQAGTGGVYEQFF. The CDR3 DNA reads TGCGCCAGCAGCCAAGCCGGGACAGGGGGCGTCTATGAGCAGTTCTTC.

The chain has TRBV6-6 and TRBJ2-7; TRBD2 matches at 12 bases. V gave up 7 bases and J gave up 2 bases; unmatched junction bases: 9. This CDR3 region has 16 residues. Germline V CDR1 and CDR2: MNHNY, SVGAGI (reference sequence). CDR3 nucleotides: TGTGCCAGCACAAAGGGACTAGCGGGTGCAGCCTACGAGCAGTACTTC. This translates into CASTKGLAGAAYEQYF.

In nucleotides, the CDR3 is TGTGCCAGCAGCTTAGGTCAGGGGTTCGAAAAACTGTTTTTT. It yields the protein CASSLGQGFEKLFF. The rearrangement joins TRBV13 to TRBJ1-4; weak D call: TRBD1 (6 bases). The CDR3 runs 14 residues. The V end was cut by 0 bases, the J end by 8 bases, with 10 bases between. Germline CDR1 is PRHDT and CDR2 is FYEKMQ (reference sequence).

The chain has TRBV7-2 and TRBJ2-3, with 8 bases aligning to TRBD1. CDR1 and CDR2 (germline): SGHTA, FQGNSA. This CDR3 spans 13 amino acids. V was pared by 4 bases and J by 6 bases, with 3 bases of the junction left unmatched. The CDR3 loop is CASSWTGSDTQYF. DNA of the CDR3: TGTGCCAGCAGCTGGACAGGGTCCGATACGCAGTATTTT. The full variable domain, its missing parts supplied by reference TRBV7-2 and TRBJ2-3, is GAGVSQSPSNKVTEKGKDVELRCDPISGHTALYWYRQSLGQGLEFLIYFQGNSAPDKSGLPSDRFSAERTGGSVSTLTIQRTQQEDSAVYLCASSWTGSDTQYFGPGTRLTVL.

About this clone itself: Other DNA variants within this sample encode the same CDR3. The V call is TRBV7-9, the J call TRBJ2-7; D is unclear. Germline CDR1 is SEHNR and CDR2 is FQNEAQ (reference sequence). Trimming stripped 5 bases from V and 0 bases from J, with 8 bases between. The CDR3 spans 13 residues. The CDR3 bases are TGTGCCAGCAGCCCGGAGAGCTCCTACGAGCAGTACTTC. It encodes CASSPESSYEQYF.

This chain links TRBV15 with TRBJ1-1; weak D call: TRBD1 (5 bases). Trimming removed 4 bases at V and 1 base at J, with 13 bases between. This CDR3 contains 15 residues. Germline V gene sequence: CDR1 LNHNV, CDR2 YYDKDF (reference sequence). In DNA, the CDR3 is TGTGCCACCAGCACCCGGGACTCTCGGAACACTGAAGCTTTCTTT. Residues: CATSTRDSRNTEAFF.

On this clone: Additional DNA sequences in this sample encode the identical CDR3. The genes are TRBV28 and TRBJ1-1; no firm D call. Germline lookup yields CDR1 MDHEN and CDR2 SYDVKM. The germline V and J ends were trimmed by 1 base and 5 bases, with 8 bases remaining between them. The CDR3 totals 13 residues. The CDR3: CASSLSRGTEAFF. The CDR3 DNA follows: TGTGCCAGCAGTTTATCCCGCGGAACTGAAGCTTTCTTT.

The chain joins TRBV6-5 to TRBJ2-7; D is uncertain. V was cut by 2 bases and J by 2 bases, with 10 bases left in between. The CDR3 has 14 amino acids. The germline CDR1 and CDR2 sequences are MNHEY and SVGAGI. The CDR3 DNA reads as TGTGCCAGCAGTTACCTTCCACATGCCTACGAGCAGTACTTC. Its protein product is CASSYLPHAYEQYF.